This T cell receptor (beta chain) was recorded in a study of response to subunit inactivated influenza vaccine. MiXCR was run by TCRdb on the RT-PCR reads, yielding one entry per CDR3 protein. The profile shows about 580,000 distinct CDR3 sequences, 14% of them singletons. This clonotype was detected only a few times. The clonotype comes from a man aged 50 to 59 who received an inactivated influenza vaccine. The sequences come from PBMCs from blood, collected approximately 12 days after vaccination.

The CDR3 nucleotides are TGTGCCAGCAGTTCGGTCCCATCCCATCAGCCCCAGCATTTT. It is translated as CASSSVPSHQPQHF. The chain links TRBV12-3 or TRBV12-4 to TRBJ1-5; D is unclear. V was trimmed by 4 bases and J by 5 bases, leaving 12 bases between them. The CDR3 length is 14 residues.